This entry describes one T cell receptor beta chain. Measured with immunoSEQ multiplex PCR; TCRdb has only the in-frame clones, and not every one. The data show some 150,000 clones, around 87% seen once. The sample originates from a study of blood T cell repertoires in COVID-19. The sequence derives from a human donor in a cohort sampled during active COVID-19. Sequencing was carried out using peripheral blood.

CDR3 coding DNA: TGTGCCAGCAGGAAGGGACTTCCCTACAATGAGCAGTTCTTC. As protein: CASRKGLPYNEQFF. The V call is TRBV6-6, the J call TRBJ2-1, with D perhaps TRBD2 (6 bases). Germline CDR1 is MNHNY and CDR2 is SVGAGI (reference sequence). Trimming took 6 bases from V and 2 from J, leaving 11 bases between them. This CDR3 spans 14 amino acids.